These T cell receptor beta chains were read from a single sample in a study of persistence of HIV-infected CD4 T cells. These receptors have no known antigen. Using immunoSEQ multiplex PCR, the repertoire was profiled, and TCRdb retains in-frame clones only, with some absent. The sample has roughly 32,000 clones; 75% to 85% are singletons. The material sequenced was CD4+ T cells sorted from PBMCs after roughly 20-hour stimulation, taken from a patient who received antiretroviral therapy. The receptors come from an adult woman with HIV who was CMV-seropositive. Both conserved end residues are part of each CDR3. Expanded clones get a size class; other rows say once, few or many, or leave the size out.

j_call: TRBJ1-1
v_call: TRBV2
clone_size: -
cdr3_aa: CASTLDRARPEAFF

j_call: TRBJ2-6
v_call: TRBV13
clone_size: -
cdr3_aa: CASSLRATGANVLTF

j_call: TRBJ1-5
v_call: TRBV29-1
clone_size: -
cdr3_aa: CSVSPGQKRRKKLVNQPQHF

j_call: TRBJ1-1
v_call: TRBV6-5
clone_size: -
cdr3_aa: CATYSRGRTEAFF

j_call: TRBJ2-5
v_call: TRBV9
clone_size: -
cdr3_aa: CARSVTWGGGETQYF

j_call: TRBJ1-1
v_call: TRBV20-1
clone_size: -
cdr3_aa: CSAKSNTEAFF

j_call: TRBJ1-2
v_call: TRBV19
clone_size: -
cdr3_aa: CASSIDAGYNYGYTF

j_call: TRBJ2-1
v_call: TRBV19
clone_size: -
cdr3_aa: CASTPGQPPYNEQFF

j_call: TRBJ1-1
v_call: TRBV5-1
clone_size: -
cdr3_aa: CASSLSSAGGGTEAFF

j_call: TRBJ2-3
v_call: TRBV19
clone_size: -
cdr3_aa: CASSPSGGTDTQYF

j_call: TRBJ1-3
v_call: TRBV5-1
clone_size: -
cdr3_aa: CASSNPGTASGNTIYF

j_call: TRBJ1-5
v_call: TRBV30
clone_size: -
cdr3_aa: CAWSLGIGNQPQHF

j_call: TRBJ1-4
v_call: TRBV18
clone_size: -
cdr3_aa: CASSPGLQSLNEKLFF

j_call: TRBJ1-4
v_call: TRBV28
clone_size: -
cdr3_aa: CASSWEEGIGYEKLFF

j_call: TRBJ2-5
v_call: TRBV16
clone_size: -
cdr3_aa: CASSQRGRQETQYF

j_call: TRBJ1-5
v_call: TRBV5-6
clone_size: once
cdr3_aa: CASSLGGQGFNQPQHF

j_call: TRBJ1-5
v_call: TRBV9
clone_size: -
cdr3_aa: CASSVSDSWNQPQHF

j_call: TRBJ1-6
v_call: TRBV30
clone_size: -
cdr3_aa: CAWNGQGPSPLHF

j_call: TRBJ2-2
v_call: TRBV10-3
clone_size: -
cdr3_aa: CAISGPGNTGELFF

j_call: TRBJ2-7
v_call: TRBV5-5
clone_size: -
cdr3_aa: CASSLARDSHEQYF

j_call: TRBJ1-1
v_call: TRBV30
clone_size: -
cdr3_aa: CAWSPLLWDTEAFF

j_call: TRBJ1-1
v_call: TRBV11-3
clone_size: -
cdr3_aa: CASSSGQGGTEAFF

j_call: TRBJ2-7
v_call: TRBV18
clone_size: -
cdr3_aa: CASSWGMDEQYF

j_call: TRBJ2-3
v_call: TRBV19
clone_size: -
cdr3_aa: CASSTNGWEQAQYF

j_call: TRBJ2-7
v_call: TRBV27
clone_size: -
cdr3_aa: CASSPRWGGNSYEQYF

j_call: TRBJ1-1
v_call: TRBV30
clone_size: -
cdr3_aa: CAWRGFGGEAFF

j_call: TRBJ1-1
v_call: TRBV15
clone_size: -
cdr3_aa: CATSMGGAATEAFF

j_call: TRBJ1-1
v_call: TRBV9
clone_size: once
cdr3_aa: CASSVEEGTQAFF

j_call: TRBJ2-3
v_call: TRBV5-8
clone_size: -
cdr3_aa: CASSLLRGSTDTQYF

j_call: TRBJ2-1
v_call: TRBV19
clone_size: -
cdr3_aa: CASISSYNEQFF

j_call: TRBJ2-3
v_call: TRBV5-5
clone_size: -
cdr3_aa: CASSPSSGEVADTQYF

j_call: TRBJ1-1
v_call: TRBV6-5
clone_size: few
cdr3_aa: CASSRDTEAFF

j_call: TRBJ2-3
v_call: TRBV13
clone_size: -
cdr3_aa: CASSLNQPTDTQYF

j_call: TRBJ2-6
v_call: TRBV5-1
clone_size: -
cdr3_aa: CASSLLAGAGANVLTF

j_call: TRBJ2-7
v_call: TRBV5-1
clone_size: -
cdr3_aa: CASSADTGYYEQYF

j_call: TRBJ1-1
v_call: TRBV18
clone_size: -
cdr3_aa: CASSPLFGTNTEAFF

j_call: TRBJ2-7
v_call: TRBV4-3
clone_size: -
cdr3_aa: CASSQQRGFGYEQYF

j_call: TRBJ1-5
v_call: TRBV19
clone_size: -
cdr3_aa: CASTDGGRSNQPQHF

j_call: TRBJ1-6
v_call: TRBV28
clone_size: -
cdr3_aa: CASSPGTGNSPLHF

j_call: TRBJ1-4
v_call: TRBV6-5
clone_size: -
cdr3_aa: CASRPAGSNEKLFF

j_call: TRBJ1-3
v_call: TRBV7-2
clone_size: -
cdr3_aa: CASSPYRNSGNTIYF

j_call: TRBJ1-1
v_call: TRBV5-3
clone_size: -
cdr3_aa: CARSHDRGPPLDTEAFF

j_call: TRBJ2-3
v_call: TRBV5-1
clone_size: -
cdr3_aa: CASSLVAGGHADTQYF

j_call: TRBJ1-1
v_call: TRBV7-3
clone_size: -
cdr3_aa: CASSLGGLDTEAFF

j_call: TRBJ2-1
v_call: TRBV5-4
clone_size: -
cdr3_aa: CASSLGAPRVVDEQFF

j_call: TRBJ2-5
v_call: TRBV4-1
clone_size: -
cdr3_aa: CASSQVTTLQETQYF

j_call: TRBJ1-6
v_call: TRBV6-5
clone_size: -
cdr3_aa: CASRMDRGFNSPLHF